The 30 T cell receptor beta chains below come from one sample, sequenced in a study of shared clonotypes between healthy human individuals. Some clones are missing from TCRdb's copy, which holds only in-frame ones; the method was immunoSEQ multiplex PCR. This table holds over a million clones, more than 95% found once. Sequenced input: naive CD4+ T cells sorted from blood. Indicated subset: CD45RA+ positively selected. The receptors come from a man aged 25-45 years in good health.

This chain joins TRBV27 and TRBJ2-5, with D possibly being TRBD1 (5 bases). CDR1 MNHEY and CDR2 SMNVEV come from the germline V gene (reference sequence). The length of the CDR3 is 15 residues. V lost 5 bases to trimming and J lost 1 base, with 14 bases between them. The CDR3 region is CASSLRASGQETQYF. CDR3 in DNA: TGTGCCAGCAGTCTCAGGGCGAGTGGCCAAGAGACCCAGTACTTC.

The V and J genes are TRBV28 and TRBJ2-7; D is perhaps TRBD2 (6 bases). Germline CDR1 MDHEN, CDR2 SYDVKM. The V gene lost 6 bases and the J gene lost 5 bases, with 20 bases spanning the gap. The CDR3 runs to 15 residues. This chain's CDR3 is CASSTNGGGYHEQYF. In DNA form, the CDR3 reads TGTGCCAGCAGCACAAACGGGGGAGGATACCACGAGCAGTACTTC.

V usage is TRBV5-1 and J usage is TRBJ1-2; D is undetermined. This CDR3 contains 16 residues. Germline V gene lookup returns CDR1 SGHRS and CDR2 YFSETQ. The V end lost 4 bases, the J end lost 6 bases, and 22 bases lay between the germline ends. DNA of the CDR3: TGCGCCAGCAGCACCTCGGCCCCGGAGCTAACTAATGGCTACACCTTC. This translates into CASSTSAPELTNGYTF.

This chain uses TRBV29-1 with TRBJ2-1, with 8 bases fitting TRBD2. From germline, CDR1 is SQVTM and CDR2 ANQGSEA. V was pared by 4 bases and J by 0 bases, with 11 bases of the junction left unmatched. This CDR3 spans 17 amino acids. The CDR3 bases are TGCAGCGTTGCCAGCCCTCTGGCGGGAGGCTCCTACAATGAGCAGTTCTTC. Its translation: CSVASPLAGGSYNEQFF.

The chain recombines TRBV9 with TRBJ2-5, with 13 positions matching TRBD2. The CDR3 is made up of 16 amino acids. Germline CDR1 SGDLS, CDR2 YYNGEE. J gave up 2 bases and V 4 bases, and 5 bases lay outside the gene matches. CDR3 in DNA: TGTGCCAGCAGCTCGACTAGCGGGAGGTTTCAAGAGACCCAGTACTTC. This translates into CASSSTSGRFQETQYF.

The V gene is TRBV28, the J gene TRBJ2-7; D is unresolved. The V end lost 3 bases, the J end lost 2 bases, and 11 bases lay between the germline ends. The CDR3 has 14 amino acids. Per the germline V gene, CDR1 is MDHEN and CDR2 is SYDVKM. The CDR3 sequence is CASSFPSGPYEQYF. The CDR3 bases are TGTGCCAGCAGTTTTCCTAGTGGACCCTACGAGCAGTACTTC.

This rearrangement joins TRBV15 to TRBJ1-5; D ambiguous. This CDR3 region has 16 residues. Per the germline V gene, CDR1 is LNHNV and CDR2 is YYDKDF (reference sequence). The germline V and J ends were trimmed by 4 bases and 2 bases, with 15 bases remaining between them. The CDR3 DNA sequence: TGTGCCACCAGCAAGAGGCAGGTCGGGCGCAATCAGCCCCAGCATTTT. This codes for CATSKRQVGRNQPQHF.

The V and J genes are TRBV7-9 and TRBJ2-7; 13 bases line up with TRBD2. Losses at the gene ends were 2 bases for V and 6 bases for J; bases not matched to a gene: 7. Germline lookup yields CDR1 SEHNR and CDR2 FQNEAQ (reference sequence). The CDR3 spans 16 residues. For the CDR3, the DNA is TGTGCCAGCAGCTTATGGACTAGCGGGAGAGTTTTCGAGCAGTACTTC. Translation: CASSLWTSGRVFEQYF.

The V gene is TRBV7-2, the J gene TRBJ2-1; a possible D gene is TRBD1 (6 bases). This CDR3 contains 15 residues. The germline CDR1 and CDR2 sequences are SGHTA and FQGNSA. Trimming left V 1 base short and J 4 bases short, with 11 bases between. The CDR3 nucleotides are TGTGCCAGCAGCTTAGATGGGGGCGGGTACAATGAGCAGTTCTTC. It encodes CASSLDGGGYNEQFF.

The chain links TRBV6-5 to TRBJ2-1; tentatively, D is TRBD1 or TRBD2 (5 bases each). This CDR3 has 14 residues. V was pared by 5 bases and J by 2 bases, with 10 bases between. In germline, CDR1 is MNHEY, CDR2 SVGAGI. CDR3 loop: CASSRRDAYNEQFF. The CDR3 nucleotides are TGTGCCAGCAGTCGCCGGGACGCCTACAATGAGCAGTTCTTC.

This chain connects TRBV19 to TRBJ2-7; 8 nucleotides match TRBD1. Germline trimming cut 6 bases from V and 6 bases from J; bases unmatched to any gene: 19. The CDR3 runs to 17 residues. Per the germline V gene, CDR1 is LNHDA and CDR2 is SQIVND (reference sequence). The CDR3 region is CASSIPQAGTGLREQYF. The CDR3 DNA follows: TGTGCCAGTAGCATACCTCAAGCCGGGACAGGTCTCCGCGAGCAGTACTTC.

V and J are TRBV9 and TRBJ2-6; a possible D gene is TRBD2 (7 bases). V was cut by 9 bases and J by 0 bases, with 13 bases left in between. Germline values: CDR1 SGDLS, CDR2 YYNGEE. CDR3 size: 15 residues. As DNA, the CDR3 is TGTGCCACCGCCCGGGGGGCCTCTGGGGCCAACGTCCTGACTTTC. It encodes CATARGASGANVLTF.

V is TRBV5-1 and J is TRBJ1-4; D may be TRBD1 (6 bases). Per germline, CDR1 SGHRS and CDR2 YFSETQ. V lost 6 bases and J lost 5, with 11 bases in between. The CDR3 sequence is 13 residues long. The CDR3 here is CASTRGGNEKLFF. The CDR3 coding sequence is TGCGCCAGCACCAGGGGCGGCAATGAAAAACTGTTTTTT.

This clone was seen a single time. This chain uses TRBV18 with TRBJ2-7, with D unresolved. The CDR3 is 13 amino acids. Trimming removed 1 base at V and 5 bases at J, with 9 bases between. CDR1 and CDR2 (germline): KGHSH, LQKENI. The CDR3 DNA reads TGTGCCAGCTCACCACGGGTTATCCACGAGCAGTACTTC. Its protein is CASSPRVIHEQYF.

The sample holds one count of this clone. The chain joins TRBV27 to TRBJ2-7; 7 nucleotides line up with TRBD2. V trimming: 4 bases; J trimming: 0 bases; junction bases outside the gene matches: 3. The CDR3 runs to 14 residues. Germline V gives CDR1 MNHEY, CDR2 SMNVEV (reference sequence). For the CDR3, the DNA is TGTGCCAGCAGTTGCCGGGACTACTCCTACGAGCAGTACTTC. It specifies CASSCRDYSYEQYF.

This chain links TRBV18 with TRBJ1-1; D remains ambiguous. The V and J ends lost 0 bases and 0 bases respectively, with 11 bases between them. This CDR3 comprises 16 residues. The germline V gene encodes CDR1 KGHSH and CDR2 LQKENI. CDR3 protein: CASSPPTGYLNTEAFF. As DNA, the CDR3 is TGTGCCAGCTCACCACCCACGGGGTACCTGAACACTGAAGCTTTCTTT.

The rearrangement joins TRBV7-6 to TRBJ2-7; D may be TRBD1 (6 bases). The ends were cut back, 3 bases at V and 0 bases at J, with 9 bases in the middle. CDR1 and CDR2 (germline): SGHVS, FNYEAQ. The CDR3 has 14 amino acids. The CDR3 sequence: CASSFSDSSYEQYF. The DNA of the CDR3 is TGTGCCAGCAGCTTTTCGGACAGCTCCTACGAGCAGTACTTC.

This clone was seen a single time. The chain employs TRBV4-3 and TRBJ1-4; a weak D match, TRBD1 (6 bases). In germline, CDR1 is LGHNA, CDR2 YSLEER. This CDR3 contains 17 residues. The V gene lost 5 bases and the J gene lost 3 bases, with 19 bases spanning the gap. CDR3 nucleotides: TGCGCCAGCAGCACACGACAGGACAGACGGCCTAATGAAAAACTGTTTTTT. Translating gives CASSTRQDRRPNEKLFF.

V and J are TRBV6-6 and TRBJ2-4; TRBD2 agrees at 8 bases. Losses at the gene ends were 7 bases for V and 3 bases for J; bases not matched to a gene: 5. The CDR3 contains 14 residues. The germline gives CDR1 MNHNY, CDR2 SVGAGI (reference sequence). For the CDR3, the DNA is TGTGCCAGCATGCTCCGGGAGGGCAAAAACATTCAGTACTTC. This sequence encodes CASMLREGKNIQYF.

This chain joins TRBV5-1 and TRBJ2-3, with D perhaps assigned TRBD1 or TRBD2 (5 bases each). The CDR3 contains 18 residues. Germline-derived CDR1 and CDR2 are SGHRS and YFSETQ. Trimming pared 1 base from V and 1 base from J, leaving 19 bases between. The CDR3 DNA is TGCGCCAGCAGCTTGTTTATGGCAGGGAAGAGGGGCACAGATACGCAGTATTTT. The encoded protein is CASSLFMAGKRGTDTQYF.

CDR3 in DNA: TGTGCCAGCACCCTCCGGGTCTTCGGCACTGAAGCTTTCTTT. Protein sequence: CASTLRVFGTEAFF. The chain couples TRBV6-5 to TRBJ1-1; D unclear. Germline-derived CDR1 and CDR2 are MNHEY and SVGAGI. The CDR3 is 14 amino acids. Trimming shortened V by 7 bases and J by 4 bases, and 16 bases separated the two germline ends.

This clone appeared once. This sequence joins TRBV7-8 and TRBJ2-1; 10 bases align to TRBD2. Germline-derived CDR1 and CDR2 are SGHVS and FQNEAQ. The CDR3 loop spans 17 amino acids. With V trimmed by 4 bases and J by 4 bases, 10 bases remained unmatched. As DNA, the CDR3 is TGTGCCAGCAGCTCCCTAGTACCGGGACTAGCGTACAATGAGCAGTTCTTC. It translates to CASSSLVPGLAYNEQFF.

The rearrangement links TRBV28 to TRBJ2-5, with 12 bases matching TRBD2. With V trimmed by 6 bases and J by 2 bases, 13 bases remained unmatched. The CDR3 is 18 amino acids. Germline V gene sequence: CDR1 MDHEN, CDR2 SYDVKM. CDR3 sequence (DNA): TGTGCCAGCAGCCAGACTAGCGGGAGTGAAGTGGGACAAGAGACCCAGTACTTC. Protein product: CASSQTSGSEVGQETQYF.

This chain joins TRBV7-9 and TRBJ1-1; D possibly corresponds to TRBD1 (5 bases). CDR3 length equals 13 residues. Trimming stripped 6 bases from V and 5 bases from J, with 13 bases between. CDR1 and CDR2 from the germline V gene are SEHNR and FQNEAQ (reference sequence). The CDR3 DNA sequence: TGTGCCAGCAGGGCTATTGGGGGTACTGAAGCTTTCTTT. It yields the protein CASRAIGGTEAFF.

The chain is built from TRBV9 and TRBJ2-2; D may correspond to TRBD1 or TRBD2 (6 bases each). Per germline, CDR1 SGDLS and CDR2 YYNGEE. The CDR3 spans 16 residues. Trimming took off 4 bases at V and 1 base at J, with 14 bases between the two ends. The CDR3 loop reads CASSFRGDGNTGELFF. The CDR3 nucleotides are TGTGCCAGCAGCTTTAGGGGGGACGGGAACACCGGGGAGCTGTTTTTT.

The table lists this clone with a few counts. The CDR3 nucleotides read TGTGCCAGCAGCTTATCAGGGGTGGATACGCAGTATTTT. It specifies CASSLSGVDTQYF. The rearrangement uses TRBV7-9 and TRBJ2-3, with a tentative D call TRBD1 (6 bases). The germline V and J ends were trimmed by 2 bases and 6 bases, with 9 bases remaining between them. The length of the CDR3 is 13 residues. CDR1 SEHNR and CDR2 FQNEAQ come from the germline V gene (reference sequence).

The chain carries TRBV7-2 and TRBJ2-2; a possible D gene is TRBD2 (6 bases). Germline V lookup: CDR1 SGHTA, CDR2 FQGNSA. The CDR3 spans 16 residues. With 2 bases removed from V and 4 bases from J, the gap between germline ends came to 14 bases. The CDR3 reads CASSLIVGGPTGELFF. As DNA, the CDR3 is TGTGCCAGCAGCTTAATCGTGGGAGGCCCCACCGGGGAGCTGTTTTTT. The complete variable domain, with remaining parts taken from reference TRBV7-2 and TRBJ2-2, reads GAGVSQSPSNKVTEKGKDVELRCDPISGHTALYWYRQSLGQGLEFLIYFQGNSAPDKSGLPSDRFSAERTGGSVSTLTIQRTQQEDSAVYLCASSLIVGGPTGELFFGEGSRLTVL.

Only one count was recorded for this clone. V usage is TRBV11-2 and J usage is TRBJ2-7, with TRBD2 identical over 11 bases. Per the germline V gene, CDR1 is SGHAT and CDR2 is FQNNGV. CDR3 size: 12 residues. With 6 bases clipped from V and 6 bases from J, the junction kept 1 base outside the gene matches. The CDR3 loop reads CASRLAGGEQYF. CDR3 nucleotide sequence: TGTGCCAGCAGGCTAGCGGGAGGCGAGCAGTACTTC.

The chain recombines TRBV29-1 with TRBJ2-1; perhaps D is TRBD1 or TRBD2 (7 bases each). With 8 bases removed from V and 6 bases from J, the gap between germline ends came to 23 bases. Germline V CDR1 and CDR2: SQVTM, ANQGSEA. The CDR3 consists of 15 residues. CDR3 nucleotide sequence: TGCAGCTCCCTGGGGACAGCGGGGAACCTCAATGAGCAGTTCTTC. It translates to CSSLGTAGNLNEQFF.

The V and J genes are TRBV9 and TRBJ2-3, with a weak D call TRBD2 (6 bases). V lost 2 bases and J 3 bases, leaving 13 bases between the germline ends. The length of the CDR3 is 15 residues. CDR1 is SGDLS and CDR2 is YYNGEE in the germline V gene. This chain's CDR3 is CASSVGSVRTDTQYF. CDR3 DNA: TGTGCCAGCAGCGTCGGGAGCGTAAGGACAGATACGCAGTATTTT.